The 9 T cell receptor beta chains below were found in one sample sequenced in a study of T-cell reconstitution after alpha-beta-depleted transplantation in children. As it was prepared, the TCRbeta library received unique molecular identifiers. One entry per CDR3 protein, called by TCRdb with MiXCR from the PCR reads. This sample has around 960,000 distinct CDR3 sequences; about 29% occur once, and the top ten carry 28%. The sample in question was PBMCs, mostly from graft donor cells, obtained 360 days after TCRalphabeta/CD19-depleted stem cell transplant. The receptors shown here come from a boy under two years old who had a stem cell transplant for SCID, so the T cells may come from the graft donor.

This clonotype has a handful of counts. This chain joins TRBV5-1 and TRBJ2-1, with D perhaps TRBD2 (5 bases). Between the trimmed V and J ends, which lost 5 bases and 5 bases, there was a span of 14 bases. From germline, CDR1 is SGHRS and CDR2 YFSETQ. The CDR3 extends over 14 amino acids. CDR3 nucleotides: TGCGCCAGCAGAGCCCATGACGGGGACAATGAGCAGTTCTTC. Amino acids: CASRAHDGDNEQFF. Full variable domain (rest looked up from reference TRBV5-1 and TRBJ2-1): KAGVTQTPRYLIKTRGQQVTLSCSPISGHRSVSWYQQTPGQGLQFLFEYFSETQRNKGNFPGRFSGRQFSNSRSEMNVSTLELGDSALYLCASRAHDGDNEQFFGPGTRLTVL.

This clonotype turned up a few times. This chain connects TRBV6-2 or TRBV6-3 to TRBJ1-2; weak D call: TRBD1 (5 bases). The CDR3 is made up of 15 amino acids. Per the germline V gene, CDR1 is MNHEY and CDR2 is SVGEGT. Trimming removed 6 bases from V and 4 bases from J, with 18 bases in between. The CDR3 reads CASSLGRQLLYGYTF. In DNA form, the CDR3 reads TGTGCCAGCAGCCTCGGGAGACAGCTTCTCTATGGCTACACCTTC.

This clonotype was detected only a few times. The chain carries TRBV5-1 and TRBJ2-5; D assignment may be TRBD1 or TRBD2 (5 bases each). Trimming cost V 0 bases and J 9 bases, with 12 bases left between them. The length of the CDR3 is 13 residues. Per the germline V gene, CDR1 is SGHRS and CDR2 is YFSETQ. CDR3 protein: CASSLAGDLPQYF. The CDR3 nucleotides are TGCGCCAGCAGCTTGGCCGGGGACCTCCCCCAGTACTTC.

The chain couples TRBV7-2 to TRBJ1-5; 8 nucleotides agree with TRBD1. V was clipped by 1 base and J by 2 bases; unmatched bases: 4. Germline V gene sequence: CDR1 SGHTA, CDR2 FQGNSA. CDR3 length: 16 amino acids. In DNA, the CDR3 is TGTGCCAGCAGCTTAGAATCAGGGGGCGGCAATCAGCCCCAGCATTTT. It translates to CASSLESGGGNQPQHF.

The chain carries TRBV4-3 and TRBJ2-1, with D maybe TRBD1 (5 bases). From germline, CDR1 is LGHNA and CDR2 YSLEER. The length of the CDR3 is 15 residues. With 1 base removed from V and 6 bases from J, the gap between germline ends came to 13 bases. CDR3 region: CASSQAPRAGNEQFF. Written as DNA, the CDR3 is TGCGCCAGCAGCCAAGCGCCCAGGGCTGGCAATGAGCAGTTCTTC.

The CDR3 region is CATRDDITGELFF. The CDR3, as DNA: TGTGCCACCAGGGACGACATCACCGGGGAGCTGTTTTTT. The J gene is TRBJ2-2, the V gene TRBV28; either TRBD1 or TRBD2 may fit D (5 bases each). The CDR3 consists of 13 residues. Germline CDR1 reads MDHEN; CDR2 reads SYDVKM. Between the trimmed V and J ends, which lost 10 bases and 4 bases, there was a span of 13 bases.

This chain links TRBV6-5 with TRBJ2-5, with a possible D match to TRBD2 (5 bases). This CDR3 region has 14 residues. V gave up 2 bases and J gave up 6 bases, with 13 bases separating them. CDR1 and CDR2 (germline): MNHEY, SVGAGI. CDR3 in amino acids: CASSYGSRYQTQYF. Written as DNA, the CDR3 is TGTGCCAGCAGTTACGGGAGCAGGTACCAGACCCAGTACTTC.

This clonotype was counted a few times. The CDR3 DNA follows: TGTGCCACCAGCAGAGCTACAGGACTAGCGGGGGGTGGGGCCAACGTCCTGACTTTC. Amino acid sequence: CATSRATGLAGGGANVLTF. This sequence joins TRBV15 and TRBJ2-6; 14 nucleotides align to TRBD2. CDR3 length: 19 amino acids. Germline V gives CDR1 LNHNV, CDR2 YYDKDF (reference sequence). The trim removed 1 base at V and 3 bases at J, leaving 5 bases unmatched.

This clonotype was counted a few times. CDR3 nucleotide sequence: TGTGCCAGCACTCCGGGACTAGGGTCTCCCTACGAGCAGTACTTC. Protein product: CASTPGLGSPYEQYF. V usage is TRBV6-1 and J usage is TRBJ2-7; 8 bases line up with TRBD2. V shed 7 bases and J 2 bases; nucleotides not matched to a gene: 10. This CDR3 spans 15 amino acids. Germline loops: CDR1 MNHNS, CDR2 SASEGT.